This TCR beta chain was sequenced during a study of beta chain features in type 1 diabetes. This clone was counted a few times. Antigen: not known. Study results and limitations: Small HLA sub-analyses could not settle whether HLA shapes TCRB rearrangement. Across all four CD4+ subsets, people with type 1 diabetes showed modestly shorter TCRB CDR3s.

Sequenced material consisted of expressed TCRB transcripts (all of the isolated RNA was reverse transcribed). The study sequenced naive, central memory and regulatory T cell samples to an average of approximately 3.5 million reads. Repertoires were generated with immunoSEQ multiplex PCR, while TCRdb's copy carries only in-frame clones and drops some. The table shows about 930,000 clones, with roughly 17% occurring only once. Source material: naive CD4+ T cells from blood. This receptor was taken from a woman between 18 and 29 years old in good health.

The chain's CDR3 is CASSADRNLNEQYF. CDR3 bases: TGTGCCAGCAGCGCTGACAGGAACCTAAACGAGCAGTACTTC. The chain has TRBV9 and TRBJ2-7; the D gene is possibly TRBD1 (6 bases). Germline V gives CDR1 SGDLS, CDR2 YYNGEE. The V gene lost 3 bases and the J gene lost 5 bases, with 15 bases spanning the gap. The CDR3 covers 14 residues.